This T cell receptor (beta chain) was captured by sequencing in a study of T cell repertoires in cytomegalovirus infection. Study at large: Evidence of both CMV infection and a matching HLA type came from public TCR beta signatures. Whole-study findings and limits: Summed public TCR beta family frequency identified CMV carriers bearing the relevant HLA. Ex vivo responses were dominated by HLA-C-restricted CMV-specific TCR beta clonotypes.

This clonotype occurred many times. The antigen remains unidentified. Trimming cost V 1 base and J 1 base, with 9 bases left between them. Germline V CDR1 and CDR2: SGHTA, FQGTGA. This CDR3 spans 15 amino acids. TCRdb passed the reads through MiXCR, listing each CDR3 protein once. The profile shows 450,000 to 600,000 distinct CDR3 sequences, around 11% of them singletons. Sequenced material: PBMCs. This receptor was taken from a human donor in good health (CMV status not recorded). Some clones in this sample may be carry-over from other donors' samples. This rearrangement joins TRBV7-3 to TRBJ2-3; TRBD1 is a possible D gene (5 bases). CDR3 in amino acids: CASSLNPGRTDTQYF. As DNA, the CDR3 is TGTGCCAGCAGCTTAAATCCAGGGCGCACAGATACGCAGTATTTT.